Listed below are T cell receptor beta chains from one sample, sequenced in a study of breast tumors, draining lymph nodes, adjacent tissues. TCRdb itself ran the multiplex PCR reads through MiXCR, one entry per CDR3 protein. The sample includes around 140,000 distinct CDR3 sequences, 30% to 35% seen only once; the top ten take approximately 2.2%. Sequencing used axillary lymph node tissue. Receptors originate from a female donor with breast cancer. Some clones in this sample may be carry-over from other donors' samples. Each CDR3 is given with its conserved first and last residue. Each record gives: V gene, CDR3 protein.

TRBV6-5	CASKLGGAQETQYF
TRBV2	CASSGELKREGGDTQYF
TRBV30	CAWRRQLVNEKLFF
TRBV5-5	CASSLSVSSYNSPLHF
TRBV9	CASSVEGEQFF
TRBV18	CASSPQGGDEKLFF
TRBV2	CASSVGFYEQYF
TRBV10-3	CAISDLNIQYF
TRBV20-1	CSATGGSGELFF
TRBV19	CASSPQGYYGYTF
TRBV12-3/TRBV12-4	CASSSRTGTHNSPLHF
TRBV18	CASSPPGQGLEQYF
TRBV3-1	CASSLSATAGNEQFF
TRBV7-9	CASSLVLDVGYTF
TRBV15	CATSRDGGTSGGADDTQYF
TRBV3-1	CASSQDPAGVADTQYF
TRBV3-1	CASTKAGSGANVLTF
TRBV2	CASSDFRASNSPLHF
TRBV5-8	CASRTGRCQETQYF
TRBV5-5	CASSTKGLASPVDTQYF
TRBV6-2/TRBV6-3	CASSQGPKQNTDTQYF
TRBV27	CASSRTGVSQPQHF
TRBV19	CASSPRGDGRGAYNEQFF
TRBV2	CASSEAQEGWLSYEQYF
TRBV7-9	CASEGGGNYGYTF
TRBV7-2	CASSSGNLNEQFF
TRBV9	CASSVRLGSRQETQYF
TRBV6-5	CASSRGQDRYNEQFF
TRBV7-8	CASSLGIRPNYGYPF
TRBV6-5	CASSLWGPDYGYTF
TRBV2	CASSKTGYEQYF
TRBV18	CASSTGTGPGNTIYF
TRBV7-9	CASSLASGTGAYEQCF
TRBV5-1	CASSLGLTGMNTEAFF
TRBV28	CASSSPSTGGFPDTQYF
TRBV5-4	CASSLVDRGGCGYTF
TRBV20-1	CSAPRQGSKGNTIYF
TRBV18	CASSAPGQLAKNIQYF
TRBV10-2	CASSSPTGKAEQFF
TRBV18	CASSPPLQGHGDTQYF
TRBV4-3	CASSQDTGGAWEKLFF
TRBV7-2	CASSQTAGIQGNTEAFF
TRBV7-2	CASSLDSNTGELFF
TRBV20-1	CSATKPQGYSNTEAFF
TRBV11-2	CASSLAGAGNSPLHF